This T cell receptor beta chain was sequenced for a study of tumor-infiltrating lymphocytes in primary liver carcinoma. Both RNA and DNA were isolated together from approximately 20-30 mg of bulk tissue that had not been sorted. Surgery removed the patients' primary liver carcinoma. Among the patients, all had chronic HBV infection and none had been treated. Points on this clonotype: The junction does not match germline at one end; this may be a read error.

CDR3 length: 16 residues. Germline CDR1 and CDR2: MNHEY and SVGAGI. Total RNA (around 0.45 ug) served as template for TCR beta cDNA synthesis primed by a constant-region primer. Three nested multiplex PCR rounds of slightly modified ARM-PCR generated TCR beta libraries. Both of the initial two PCR rounds ran for approximately 11 cycles and employed TRBV1-TRBV30 forward primers alongside a C-beta reverse primer. TCRdb itself ran the multiplex PCR reads through MiXCR, one entry per CDR3 protein. The repertoire holds 90,000 to 150,000 distinct CDR3 sequences, with under 70% as singletons. The specimen was tumor-adjacent normal liver tissue. V and J are TRBV6-5 and TRBJ2-2, with TRBD1 matching 7 bases. This receptor was identified in a woman aged 60-75 years with primary liver carcinoma and hepatitis B virus infection. The CDR3 here is CANSYSIQGTSGELFF. The CDR3 DNA is TGTGCCAACAGTTACTCAATACAGGGGACGTCCGGGGAGCTGTTTTTT.